These 9 T cell receptor beta chains share one sample of origin, sequenced in a study of T cell repertoires in cytomegalovirus infection. For these TCRs, the target antigens are not known. TCRdb re-called the reads with MiXCR, one entry per CDR3 protein. The sample yields under 500,000 distinct CDR3 sequences, under 45% seen once. The specimen comprised cultured PBMCs, sampled from culture after CMV antigen stimulation. All receptors come from a human donor in good health (CMV status not recorded). Some clones in this sample may be carry-over from other donors' samples.

The chain is built from TRBV12-3 or TRBV12-4 and TRBJ1-2; 7 bases match TRBD1. The CDR3 is 15 amino acids. The V segment lost 5 bases and the J segment 3 bases; nucleotides outside the gene matches: 9. CDR3 sequence reads: CASSRRGGLDYGYTF. DNA for the CDR3: TGTGCCAGCAGTAGAAGAGGGGGCCTGGACTATGGCTACACCTTC.

V gene TRBV7-2 combines with J gene TRBJ2-2; the D gene is possibly TRBD1 (6 bases). CDR3 length: 14 amino acids. The germline CDR1 and CDR2 sequences are SGHTA and FQGNSA. With 9 bases removed from V and 2 bases from J, the gap between germline ends came to 13 bases. This CDR3 reads CASTGTRNTGELFF. CDR3 nucleotides: TGTGCCAGTACCGGGACAAGAAACACCGGGGAGCTGTTTTTT.

The rearrangement links TRBV7-2 to TRBJ2-7; 9 positions match TRBD2. Germline CDR1 SGHTA, CDR2 FQGNSA. V lost 5 bases and J lost 1; bases outside the gene matches: 3. This CDR3 comprises 14 residues. The CDR3 is CASSPREGSYEQYF. For the CDR3, the DNA is TGTGCCAGCAGCCCGCGGGAGGGATCCTACGAGCAGTACTTC. The full variable domain, rest sourced from reference TRBV7-2 and TRBJ2-7, is GAGVSQSPSNKVTEKGKDVELRCDPISGHTALYWYRQSLGQGLEFLIYFQGNSAPDKSGLPSDRFSAERTGGSVSTLTIQRTQQEDSAVYLCASSPREGSYEQYFGPGTRLTVT.

The V call is TRBV7-4, the J call TRBJ1-1; possibly TRBD1 for D (6 bases). This CDR3 contains 14 residues. Germline V CDR1 and CDR2: SGHVT, SQSDAQ. V was shortened by 5 bases and J by 4 bases, with 14 bases between the two germline ends. In DNA, the CDR3 is TGTGCCAGCAGCGCGCTAGGGGGAGGCACTGAAGCTTTCTTT. This gives the protein CASSALGGGTEAFF.

V and J are TRBV4-1 and TRBJ1-2; 7 bases fit TRBD1. CDR3 length equals 15 residues. V lost 0 bases to trimming and J lost 3 bases; unmatched junction nucleotides: 4. Germline V lookup: CDR1 MGHRA, CDR2 YSYEKL. CDR3: CASSQDWQGDYGYTF. CDR3 coding DNA: TGCGCCAGCAGCCAAGATTGGCAGGGGGACTATGGCTACACCTTC.

The chain combines TRBV2 with TRBJ1-2, with a possible D match to TRBD1 (6 bases). CDR3 length: 15 residues. Germline CDR1 is SNHLY and CDR2 is FYNNEI. V was clipped by 6 bases and J by 1 base, with 15 bases between them. The CDR3 DNA reads as TGTGCCAGCAGACAAGACAGGACCAGTAACTATGGCTACACCTTC. Translated: CASRQDRTSNYGYTF.

The rearrangement uses TRBV15 and TRBJ2-7; 9 bases line up with TRBD2. Trimming removed 5 bases from V and 6 bases from J; junction bases left unmatched: 8. The CDR3 is made up of 14 amino acids. Per the germline V gene, CDR1 is LNHNV and CDR2 is YYDKDF (reference sequence). CDR3 region: CATSGLLAGGEQYF. In DNA, the CDR3 is TGTGCCACCAGCGGCCTACTAGCGGGCGGCGAGCAGTACTTC.

J is TRBJ2-4 and V is TRBV5-1; D uncertain. V was clipped by 2 bases and J by 2 bases, with 5 bases between them. This CDR3 is 13 amino acids long. Germline CDR1 and CDR2: SGHRS and YFSETQ. CDR3: CASSLNTKNIQYF. The CDR3 nucleotides are TGCGCCAGCAGCTTAAACACCAAAAACATTCAGTACTTC.

The chain combines TRBV20-1 with TRBJ1-2, with D tentatively TRBD1 (6 bases). CDR1 is DFQATT and CDR2 is SNEGSKA in the germline V gene (reference sequence). V dropped 5 bases and J dropped 8 bases, with 21 bases sitting between them. The CDR3 has 14 amino acids. The CDR3 loop reads CSAPPLAGANGYTF. The CDR3 DNA is TGCAGTGCTCCTCCCCTAGCAGGGGCCAACGGCTACACCTTC.